This record covers a single TCR beta chain. In its sample, this clonotype was seen a few times. Its antigen remains unidentified. The sample holds no much larger clone one base away, and base qualities are not on file. The entry originates in a study of T-cell memory formation after mild COVID-19 (dated by TCRdb to the early 2020s). The study in broad terms: TCR sequence clusters from the two donors were largely donor specific. Longitudinal TCRalpha and TCRbeta repertoire sequencing tracked T-cell clones expanding and contracting after mild COVID-19 in two donors. Two young, previously healthy adult volunteers, one female and one male, were included in the cohort.

Results the study describes overall, beyond this receptor: Some responding clones were detected in pre-infection memory, which suggested that pre-existing cross-reactive memory T cells had joined the SARS-CoV-2 response. Contracting CD4+ clones appeared mostly in the CM and EM memory subsets, whereas CD8+ clones were enriched in EMRA. SARS-CoV-2 specificity of the second-wave clones peaking on day 37 was not confirmed. Clones that contracted from day 15 to 85 showed balanced CD4/CD8 phenotypes, whereas a second wave of clones that expanded from day 15 to 37 leaned towards CD4+. Only a couple of mild cases were covered in the study, and larger cohorts including severe cases with pre-infection samples were considered necessary.

The sample was run on an Illumina NovaSeq 6000. cDNA libraries for TCRalpha and TCRbeta were prepared by 5'RACE using constant-segment primers, with sample barcodes and unique molecular identifiers added. Trizol reagent was used to extract RNA from every sample. Library amplification was performed in two PCR steps, and a second sample barcode and Illumina TruSeq adapters were introduced in the second step. Sequencing of libraries was performed on an Illumina NovaSeq with 2 x 150 bp paired-end reads. The authors' pipeline ran thus. Demultiplexing of reads and collapsing into UMI-guided consensus sequences were performed with migec v1.2.7. Using mixcr v2.1.11, UMI consensuses were aligned to TRA and TRB V and J templates and then assembled into clonotypes. A clonotype was counted as expanded or contracted only when both edgeR and NoisET called the clonotype significant, with the noise models trained on biological replicates. For edgeR calls, a false discovery rate-adjusted p below 0.01 and a log2 fold-change threshold of 1 were applied. As an exploratory analysis of dynamics, max-normalized trajectories of the 1000 most abundant clonotypes were examined with PCA combined with hierarchical clustering. Separately sequenced CD4+ and CD8+ repertoires were used to assign a CD4 or CD8 phenotype to each responding clone. In TCRdb, the public reads were trimmed at Q25 with fastp and aligned with MiXCR, with productive beta chains retained. One record per CDR3 amino acid sequence lists the most common genes and DNA. These V and J calls originate from TCRdb's pipeline instead of the authors' own analysis. The sample table shows 400,000 or so distinct CDR3 sequences, and about 19% are seen once. Of the sample, about 8.1% is held by the ten largest clones.

CDR1 and CDR2 are drawn from the germline V gene (reference sequence): SEHNR, FQNEAQ. V and J are truncated by 3 bases and 2 bases respectively, leaving an intervening sequence of 13 bases. The CDR3 numbers 16 residues from cysteine through phenylalanine. Only the CDR3 DNA stays, 48 bases, in frame from base 1. Ficoll-Paque density gradient centrifugation was the method used to isolate PBMCs. Specimen: PBMCs or a T cell subset sorted from them (not recorded which). The V and J genes are TRBV7-9 and TRBJ1-4; the D gene cannot be resolved reliably. This clonotype was obtained from an adult woman who had mild COVID-19 (a few samples of this study predate the infection). The sample titles of this study are shuffled in the database, so cell type and time point are left out; the donor was told from shared clones. The DNA is TGTGCCAGCAGCTTCTATCAAGTCCCTACTAATGAAAAACTGTTTTTT. Translated, it gives CASSFYQVPTNEKLFF.